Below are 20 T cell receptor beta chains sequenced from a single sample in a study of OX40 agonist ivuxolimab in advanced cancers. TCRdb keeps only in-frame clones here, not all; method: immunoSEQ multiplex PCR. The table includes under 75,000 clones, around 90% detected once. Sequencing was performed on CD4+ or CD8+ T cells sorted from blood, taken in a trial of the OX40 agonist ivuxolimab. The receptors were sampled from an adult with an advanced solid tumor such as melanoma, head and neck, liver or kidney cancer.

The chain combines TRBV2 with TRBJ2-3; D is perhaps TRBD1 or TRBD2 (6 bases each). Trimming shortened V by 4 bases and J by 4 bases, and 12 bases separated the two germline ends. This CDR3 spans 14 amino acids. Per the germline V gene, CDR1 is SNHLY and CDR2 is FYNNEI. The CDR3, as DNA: TGTGCCAGCAGTGCCGGGGGCGAGGCAGATACGCAGTATTTT. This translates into CASSAGGEADTQYF.

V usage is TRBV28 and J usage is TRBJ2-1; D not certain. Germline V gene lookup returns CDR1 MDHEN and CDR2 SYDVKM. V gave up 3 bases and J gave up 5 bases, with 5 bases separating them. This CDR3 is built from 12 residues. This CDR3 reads CASSFTNNEQFF. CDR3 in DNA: TGTGCCAGCAGTTTTACCAACAATGAGCAGTTCTTC.

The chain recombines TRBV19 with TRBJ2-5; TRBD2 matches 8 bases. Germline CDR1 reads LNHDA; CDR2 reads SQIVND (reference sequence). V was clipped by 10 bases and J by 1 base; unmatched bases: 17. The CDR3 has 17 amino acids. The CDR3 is CATPGLVMRRAQETQYF. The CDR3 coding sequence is TGTGCCACACCGGGACTAGTTATGCGTCGGGCCCAAGAGACCCAGTACTTC.

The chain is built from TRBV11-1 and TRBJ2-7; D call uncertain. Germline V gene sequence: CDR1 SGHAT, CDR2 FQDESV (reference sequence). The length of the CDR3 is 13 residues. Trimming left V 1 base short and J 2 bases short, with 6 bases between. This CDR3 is CASSLDVTYEQYF. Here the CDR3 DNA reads TGTGCCAGCAGCTTAGACGTTACCTACGAGCAGTACTTC.

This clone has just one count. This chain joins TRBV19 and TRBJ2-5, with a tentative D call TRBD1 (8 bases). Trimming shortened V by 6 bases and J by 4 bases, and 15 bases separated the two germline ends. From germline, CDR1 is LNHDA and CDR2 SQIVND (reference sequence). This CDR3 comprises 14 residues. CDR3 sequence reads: CASRPSGQGETQYF. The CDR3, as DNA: TGTGCCAGTAGGCCTAGCGGACAGGGAGAGACCCAGTACTTC.

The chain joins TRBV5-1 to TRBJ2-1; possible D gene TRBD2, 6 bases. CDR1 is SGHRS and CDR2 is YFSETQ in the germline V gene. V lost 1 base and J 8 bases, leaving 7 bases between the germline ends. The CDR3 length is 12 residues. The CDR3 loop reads CASSLLADEQFF. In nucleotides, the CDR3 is TGCGCCAGCAGCTTGTTAGCGGATGAGCAGTTCTTC.

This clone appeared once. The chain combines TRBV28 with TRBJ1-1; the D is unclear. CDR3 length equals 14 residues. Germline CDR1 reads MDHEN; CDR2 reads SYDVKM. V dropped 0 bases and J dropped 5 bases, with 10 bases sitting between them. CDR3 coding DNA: TGTGCCAGCAGTTTATGGGATTCGGGAACTGAAGCTTTCTTT. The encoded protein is CASSLWDSGTEAFF.

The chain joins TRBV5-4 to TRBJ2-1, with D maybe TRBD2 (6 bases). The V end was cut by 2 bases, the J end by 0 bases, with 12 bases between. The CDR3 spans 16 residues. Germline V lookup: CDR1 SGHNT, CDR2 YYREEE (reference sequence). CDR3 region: CASSFASVSSYNEQFF. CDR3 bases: TGTGCCAGCAGCTTTGCTAGCGTGAGCTCCTACAATGAGCAGTTCTTC.

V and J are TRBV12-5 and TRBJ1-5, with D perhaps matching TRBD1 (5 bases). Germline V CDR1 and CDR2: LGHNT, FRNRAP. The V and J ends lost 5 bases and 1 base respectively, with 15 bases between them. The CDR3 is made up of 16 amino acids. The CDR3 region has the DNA TGTGCTAGTGGTCCGGGGACGGAGGGCAGCAATCAGCCCCAGCATTTT. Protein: CASGPGTEGSNQPQHF.

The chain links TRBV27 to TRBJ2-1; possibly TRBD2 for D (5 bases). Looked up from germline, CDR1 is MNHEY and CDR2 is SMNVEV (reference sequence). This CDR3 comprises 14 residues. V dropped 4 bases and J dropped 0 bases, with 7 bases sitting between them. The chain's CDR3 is CASSWTSSYNEQFF. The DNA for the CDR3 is TGTGCCAGCAGTTGGACTTCCTCCTACAATGAGCAGTTCTTC.

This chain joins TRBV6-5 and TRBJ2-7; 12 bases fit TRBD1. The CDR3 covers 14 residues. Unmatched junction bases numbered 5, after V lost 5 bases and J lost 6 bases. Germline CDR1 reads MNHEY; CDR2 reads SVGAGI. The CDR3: CASSPGTGGLEQYF. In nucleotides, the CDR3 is TGTGCCAGCAGTCCAGGGACAGGGGGCCTCGAGCAGTACTTC.

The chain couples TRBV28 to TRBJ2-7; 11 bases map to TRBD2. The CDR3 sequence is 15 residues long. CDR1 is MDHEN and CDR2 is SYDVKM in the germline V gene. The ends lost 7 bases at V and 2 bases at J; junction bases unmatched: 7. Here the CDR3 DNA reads TGTGCCAGCAAGGGGCTAGCGGGAGGACCCTACGAGCAGTACTTC. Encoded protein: CASKGLAGGPYEQYF. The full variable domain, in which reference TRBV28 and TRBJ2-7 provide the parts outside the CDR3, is DVKVTQSSRYLVKRTGEKVFLECVQDMDHENMFWYRQDPGLGLRLIYFSYDVKMKEKGDIPEGYSVSREKKERFSLILESASTNQTSMYLCASKGLAGGPYEQYFGPGTRLTVT.

CDR3 in DNA: TGCGCCAGCAGCCCACAGAGGAACACCGGGGAGCTGTTTTTT. This encodes CASSPQRNTGELFF. V gene TRBV4-1 combines with J gene TRBJ2-2; no clear D gene. Germline V gene sequence: CDR1 MGHRA, CDR2 YSYEKL. The ends were cut back, 4 bases at V and 1 base at J, with 7 bases in the middle. This CDR3 contains 14 residues.

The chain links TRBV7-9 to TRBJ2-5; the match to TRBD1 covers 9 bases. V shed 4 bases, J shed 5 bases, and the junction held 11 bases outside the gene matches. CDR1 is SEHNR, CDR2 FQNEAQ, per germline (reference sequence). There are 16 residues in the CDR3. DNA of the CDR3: TGTGCCAGCAGCTCAACCGACAGGGGGTGGGAGGAGACCCAGTACTTC. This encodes CASSSTDRGWEETQYF.

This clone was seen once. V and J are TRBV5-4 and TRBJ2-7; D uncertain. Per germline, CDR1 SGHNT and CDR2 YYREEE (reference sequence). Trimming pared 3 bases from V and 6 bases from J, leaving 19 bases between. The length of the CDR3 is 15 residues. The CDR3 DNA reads TGTGCCAGCAGCTCCCTTGACGGACCTGAGGCCGAGCAGTACTTC. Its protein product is CASSSLDGPEAEQYF.

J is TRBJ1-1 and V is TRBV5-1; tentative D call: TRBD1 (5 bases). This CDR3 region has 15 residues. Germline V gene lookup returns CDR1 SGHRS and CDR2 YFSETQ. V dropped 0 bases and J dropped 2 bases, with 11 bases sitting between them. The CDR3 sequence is CASSLAGTVNTEAFF. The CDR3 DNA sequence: TGCGCCAGCAGCTTGGCCGGGACGGTAAACACTGAAGCTTTCTTT.

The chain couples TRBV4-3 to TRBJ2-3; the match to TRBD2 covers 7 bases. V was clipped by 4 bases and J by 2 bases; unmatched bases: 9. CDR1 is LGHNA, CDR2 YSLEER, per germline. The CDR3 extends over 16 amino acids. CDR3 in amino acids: CASSPQRAGTTDTQYF. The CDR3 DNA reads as TGCGCCAGCAGCCCTCAGAGAGCGGGGACCACAGATACGCAGTATTTT.

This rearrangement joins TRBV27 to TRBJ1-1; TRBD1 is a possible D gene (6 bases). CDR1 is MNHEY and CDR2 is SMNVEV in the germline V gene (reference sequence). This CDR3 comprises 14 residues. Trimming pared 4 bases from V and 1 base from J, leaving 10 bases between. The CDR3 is CASSWGGANTEAFF. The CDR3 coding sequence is TGTGCCAGCAGTTGGGGGGGCGCGAACACTGAAGCTTTCTTT.

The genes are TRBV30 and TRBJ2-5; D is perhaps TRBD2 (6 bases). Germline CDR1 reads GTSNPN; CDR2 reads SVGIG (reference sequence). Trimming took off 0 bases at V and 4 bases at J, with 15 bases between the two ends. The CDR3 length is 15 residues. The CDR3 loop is CAWSVGGREVETQYF. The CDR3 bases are TGTGCCTGGAGTGTAGGAGGGAGAGAGGTAGAGACCCAGTACTTC.

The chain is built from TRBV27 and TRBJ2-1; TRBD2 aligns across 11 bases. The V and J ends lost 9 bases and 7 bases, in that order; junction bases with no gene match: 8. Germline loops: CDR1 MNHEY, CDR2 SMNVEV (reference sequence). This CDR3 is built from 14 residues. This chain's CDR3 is CASTTSGSHNEQFF. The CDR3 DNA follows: TGTGCCAGTACAACTAGCGGGAGTCATAATGAGCAGTTCTTC.